The 32 T cell receptor beta chains presented below share a single source sample, sequenced in a study of beta chain features in type 1 diabetes. No antigen has been assigned to these receptors. The isolated RNA, all of it, was reverse transcribed, so expressed TCRB transcripts were what got sequenced. The data were produced by immunoSEQ multiplex PCR, yet TCRdb's version contains in-frame clones alone and is incomplete. The repertoire includes about 660,000 clones, around 15% of them detected once, and 0.04% sits in the top ten. Whole-study findings and limits: When Type 1 diabetes patients were examined, their TCRB CDR3s proved moderately but significantly shorter in all four CD4+ subsets.

Sequencing input: naive CD4+ T cells from blood. Every receptor here comes from a man aged 18 to 30 with type 1 diabetes.

Only a few counts were recorded for this clone. The chain carries TRBV27 and TRBJ2-2, with 10 nucleotides matching TRBD1. V dropped 6 bases and J dropped 8; count of bases not matched to a gene: 6. Germline V gene sequence: CDR1 MNHEY, CDR2 SMNVEV (reference sequence). CDR3 length: 14 residues. In nucleotides, the CDR3 is TGTGCCAGCAGAAGACAGGGGGCGGATGGGGAGCTGTTTTTT. Protein sequence: CASRRQGADGELFF.

This clone was found a few times. The chain recombines TRBV18 with TRBJ1-4; D unresolved. V was pared by 3 bases and J by 8 bases, with 13 bases between. Germline CDR1 and CDR2: KGHSH and LQKENI. CDR3 size: 14 residues. The CDR3 here is CASSPILDREKLFF. DNA of the CDR3: TGTGCCAGCTCACCCATCCTAGATCGGGAAAAACTGTTTTTT.

This clone was picked up a small number of times. The chain combines TRBV30 with TRBJ1-2; the match to TRBD1 covers 12 bases. This CDR3 has 14 amino acids. V dropped 4 bases and J dropped 4; count of bases not matched to a gene: 4. The germline V gene encodes CDR1 GTSNPN and CDR2 SVGIG (reference sequence). CDR3 sequence: CAWIGTGGSYGYTF. DNA of the CDR3: TGTGCCTGGATTGGGACAGGGGGCAGCTATGGCTACACCTTC.

Only a few counts were recorded for this clone. The V gene is TRBV30, the J gene TRBJ2-7; D is tentatively TRBD1 or TRBD2 (5 bases each). Germline CDR1 is GTSNPN and CDR2 is SVGIG (reference sequence). Trimming shortened V by 6 bases and J by 2 bases, and 11 bases separated the two germline ends. CDR3 length: 12 amino acids. The CDR3 DNA follows: TGTGCCTGTACGGGACGGACCTACGAGCAGTACTTC. Protein product: CACTGRTYEQYF.

This clone occurred once. The chain employs TRBV4-1 and TRBJ2-3; D is possibly TRBD2 (6 bases). The V end was cut by 0 bases, the J end by 1 base, with 17 bases between. The germline gives CDR1 MGHRA, CDR2 YSYEKL. The CDR3 sequence is 18 residues long. CDR3 DNA: TGCGCCAGCAGCCAAGATAAAGGTAGCTGGGGGGGCACAGATACGCAGTATTTT. Protein sequence: CASSQDKGSWGGTDTQYF.

This chain joins TRBV15 and TRBJ1-1; D uncertain. This CDR3 is built from 13 residues. The V gene lost 3 bases and the J gene lost 7 bases, with 12 bases spanning the gap. CDR1 is LNHNV, CDR2 YYDKDF, per germline (reference sequence). The CDR3 is CATSRGNRDEAFF. The CDR3, as DNA: TGTGCCACCAGCAGGGGTAACAGAGATGAAGCTTTCTTT.

The table lists this clone with a few counts. The chain joins TRBV15 to TRBJ2-7; 7 bases align to TRBD1. J lost 6 bases, V lost 3 bases, and 5 bases had no gene match. Germline loops: CDR1 LNHNV, CDR2 YYDKDF (reference sequence). The length of the CDR3 is 13 residues. The DNA of the CDR3 is TGTGCCACCAGCAGGAACAGGGGTCCCGAGCAGTACTTC. Amino acid sequence: CATSRNRGPEQYF.

This clone was counted a few times. This chain joins TRBV18 and TRBJ2-6; perhaps TRBD2 as D (6 bases). Germline V gives CDR1 KGHSH, CDR2 LQKENI. V lost 4 bases to trimming and J lost 1 base, with 8 bases between them. CDR3 length: 15 residues. The CDR3 is CASSQAGSGANVLTF. The CDR3 bases are TGTGCCAGCTCACAGGCGGGATCTGGGGCCAACGTCCTGACTTTC.

This chain joins TRBV27 and TRBJ1-1, with 7 positions matching TRBD1. The CDR3 totals 14 residues. The ends lost 3 bases at V and 5 bases at J; junction bases unmatched: 6. Germline lookup yields CDR1 MNHEY and CDR2 SMNVEV (reference sequence). CDR3 DNA: TGTGCCAGCAGTTTCCGACAGGGATGGACTGAAGCTTTCTTT. Its protein product is CASSFRQGWTEAFF.

This chain's CDR3 is CASSPPNAGELFF. For the CDR3, the DNA is TGTGCCAGCTCACCACCTAACGCCGGGGAGCTGTTTTTT. This chain connects TRBV18 to TRBJ2-2, with D uncertain. There are 13 residues in the CDR3. Germline lookup yields CDR1 KGHSH and CDR2 LQKENI. Between the trimmed V and J ends, which lost 0 bases and 6 bases, there was a span of 5 bases.

The J gene is TRBJ2-4, the V gene TRBV4-1; 7 bases match TRBD1. The trim removed 0 bases at V and 7 bases at J, leaving 6 bases unmatched. Per the germline V gene, CDR1 is MGHRA and CDR2 is YSYEKL. The CDR3 consists of 15 residues. The CDR3 nucleotides read TGCGCCAGCAGCCAAGATTGGGTAGGGGGCAACATTCAGTACTTC. Residues: CASSQDWVGGNIQYF.

This clone was detected only a few times. The rearrangement joins TRBV9 to TRBJ1-1; D perhaps matches TRBD1 (6 bases). CDR3 length: 16 amino acids. Germline V lookup: CDR1 SGDLS, CDR2 YYNGEE. The V end was cut by 4 bases, the J end by 0 bases, with 16 bases between. CDR3 residues: CASSIQTGPVNTEAFF. The CDR3 region has the DNA TGTGCCAGCAGCATCCAAACAGGGCCAGTGAACACTGAAGCTTTCTTT.

In this sample, this clone turned up a few times. The chain links TRBV4-3 to TRBJ2-6; the D gene could be TRBD1 or TRBD2 (5 bases each). Per germline, CDR1 LGHNA and CDR2 YSLEER. This CDR3 has 16 residues. Trimming shortened V by 4 bases and J by 3 bases, and 13 bases separated the two germline ends. DNA for the CDR3: TGCGCCAGCAGCCTAGAGGGGATCTTTGGGGCCAACGTCCTGACTTTC. This codes for CASSLEGIFGANVLTF.

Of note for this clone: The sample has other DNA sequences that encode this CDR3 too. The chain recombines TRBV6-1 with TRBJ1-1; no reliable D call. CDR1 and CDR2 (germline): MNHNS, SASEGT. The CDR3 consists of 11 residues. V was shortened by 7 bases and J by 1 base, with 4 bases between the two germline ends. The CDR3 DNA reads TGTGCCAGCAATAAGAACACTGAAGCTTTCTTT. It translates to CASNKNTEAFF.

Only a few counts were recorded for this clone. The rearrangement links TRBV10-3 to TRBJ1-2, with D hard to call. Per germline, CDR1 ENHRY and CDR2 SYGVKD. V lost 1 base and J lost 8, with 11 bases in between. CDR3 length: 13 residues. CDR3 DNA: TGTGCCATCAGTGAGTACCCGGTTGAGGGCTACACCTTC. Protein sequence: CAISEYPVEGYTF.

As for this clone: Distinct nucleotide sequences in the sample also encode this CDR3. The V call is TRBV27, the J call TRBJ2-7, with a possible D match to TRBD1 (6 bases). Trimming shortened V by 6 bases and J by 0 bases, and 9 bases separated the two germline ends. Germline loops: CDR1 MNHEY, CDR2 SMNVEV (reference sequence). The CDR3 spans 13 residues. In DNA, the CDR3 is TGTGCCAGCAGCTACAGGGACTCCTACGAGCAGTACTTC. Encoded protein: CASSYRDSYEQYF.

This clone has a handful of counts. The chain joins TRBV30 to TRBJ1-3, with D possibly matching TRBD1 (5 bases). Trimming left V 0 bases short and J 5 bases short, with 11 bases between. The CDR3 loop spans 14 amino acids. Germline CDR1 reads GTSNPN; CDR2 reads SVGIG (reference sequence). This CDR3 reads CAWSVPRVRNTIYF. In nucleotides, the CDR3 is TGTGCCTGGAGTGTACCCAGGGTGAGAAACACCATATATTTT.

The V and J genes are TRBV30 and TRBJ1-3; D gene uncertain. CDR1 GTSNPN and CDR2 SVGIG come from the germline V gene (reference sequence). V gave up 3 bases and J gave up 7 bases, with 10 bases separating them. This CDR3 has 12 amino acids. The CDR3 loop is CAWSLGFNTIYF. The CDR3 bases are TGTGCCTGGAGCCTTGGGTTCAACACCATATATTTT.

This clone came up a few times. The chain joins TRBV6-5 to TRBJ1-5; D is unclear. The CDR3 totals 14 residues. Between the trimmed V and J ends, which lost 2 bases and 5 bases, there was a span of 10 bases. The V gene's germline CDR1 is MNHEY and CDR2 SVGAGI. The CDR3 DNA sequence: TGTGCCAGCAGTTACCTTGGGAGGGATCAGCCCCAGCATTTT. Translation gives CASSYLGRDQPQHF.

A few counts support this clone. The V call is TRBV25-1, the J call TRBJ2-5, with D possibly matching TRBD1 (5 bases). This CDR3 spans 14 amino acids. Between the trimmed V and J ends, which lost 4 bases and 5 bases, there was a span of 14 bases. Per germline, CDR1 MGHDK and CDR2 SYGVNS. CDR3: CASSALQGGETQYF. CDR3 DNA sequence: TGTGCCAGCAGTGCCTTGCAGGGTGGCGAGACCCAGTACTTC.

In its sample, this clone was seen a few times. V and J are TRBV11-3 and TRBJ2-3; 9 bases are a match to TRBD1. Germline V gene data show CDR1 as SGHNT and CDR2 as YENEEA. With 5 bases clipped from V and 6 bases from J, the junction kept 15 bases outside the gene matches. The CDR3 has 17 amino acids. The CDR3 bases are TGTGCCAGCAGCCCAAACTCCCTTGCGGGGACAGGGGATACGCAGTATTTT. This gives the protein CASSPNSLAGTGDTQYF.

V gene TRBV30 combines with J gene TRBJ1-4, with D unresolved. This CDR3 contains 11 residues. Germline CDR1 reads GTSNPN; CDR2 reads SVGIG (reference sequence). Trimming stripped 4 bases from V and 11 bases from J, with 11 bases between. The CDR3 region is CAWTKPGKLFF. In DNA, the CDR3 is TGTGCCTGGACCAAGCCCGGGAAACTGTTTTTT. The entire variable domain, with the rest obtained from reference TRBV30 and TRBJ1-4, is as follows: SQTIHQWPATLVQPVGSPLSLECTVEGTSNPNLYWYRQAAGRGLQLLFYSVGIGQISSEVPQNLSASRPQDRQFILSSKKLLLSDSGFYLCAWTKPGKLFFGSGTQLSVL.

V and J are TRBV7-2 and TRBJ2-3; 12 bases are shared with TRBD2. The CDR3 totals 15 residues. The germline V gene encodes CDR1 SGHTA and CDR2 FQGNSA. V gave up 5 bases and J gave up 6 bases; unmatched junction bases: 6. Here the CDR3 reads CASSPTSGGPDTQYF. The CDR3 nucleotides are TGTGCCAGCAGCCCTACTAGCGGGGGGCCGGATACGCAGTATTTT.

The sample holds a few counts of this clone. This sequence joins TRBV6-6 and TRBJ2-1, with D unresolved. CDR1 is MNHNY, CDR2 SVGAGI, per germline (reference sequence). The CDR3 has 12 amino acids. The ends were cut back, 6 bases at V and 6 bases at J, with 9 bases in the middle. The DNA for the CDR3 is TGTGCCAGCAGGCCTCATAGCAATGAGCAGTTCTTC. It encodes CASRPHSNEQFF.

The chain combines TRBV6-5 with TRBJ2-1; possible D gene TRBD2, 5 bases. The CDR3 contains 14 residues. V gave up 0 bases and J gave up 10 bases, with 13 bases separating them. Looked up from germline, CDR1 is MNHEY and CDR2 is SVGAGI. This chain's CDR3 is CASSYSAGQKEQFF. CDR3 coding DNA: TGTGCCAGCAGTTACTCGGCGGGCCAGAAGGAGCAGTTCTTC.

The table lists this clone with a few counts. The CDR3 region has the DNA TGTGCCTGGAGTGTACATAGGGGTAGGGACTATGGCTACACCTTC. Its protein product is CAWSVHRGRDYGYTF. The chain joins TRBV30 to TRBJ1-2, with D perhaps matching TRBD1 (5 bases). V gave up 0 bases and J gave up 3 bases, with 14 bases separating them. The CDR3 totals 15 residues. The V gene's germline CDR1 is GTSNPN and CDR2 SVGIG (reference sequence).

This chain connects TRBV30 to TRBJ1-1, with D unclear. The CDR3 has 11 amino acids. V was cut by 1 base and J by 7 bases, with 7 bases left in between. Germline CDR1 GTSNPN, CDR2 SVGIG (reference sequence). CDR3 in amino acids: CAWSGAIEAFF. CDR3 sequence (DNA): TGTGCCTGGAGTGGTGCGATTGAAGCTTTCTTT.

The chain is built from TRBV4-2 and TRBJ2-7, with D unclear. In germline, CDR1 is LGHNA, CDR2 YNFKEQ. Trimming removed 4 bases from V and 2 bases from J, with 15 bases in between. The length of the CDR3 is 15 residues. DNA of the CDR3: TGTGCCAGCAGCCCGGGTCGGCAGCAAGCCTACGAGCAGTACTTC. Protein product: CASSPGRQQAYEQYF.

The chain recombines TRBV9 with TRBJ2-7, with a possible D match to TRBD2 (7 bases). The CDR3 contains 17 residues. Looked up from germline, CDR1 is SGDLS and CDR2 is YYNGEE. V dropped 0 bases and J dropped 5 bases, with 21 bases sitting between them. The CDR3 DNA reads as TGTGCCAGCAGCGTAGGGGCGGGGGCCTCTATTTCGGACGAGCAGTACTTC. Encoded protein: CASSVGAGASISDEQYF.

This clone occurred a few times. The chain has TRBV7-2 and TRBJ2-1; D not certain. V was shortened by 5 bases and J by 6 bases, with 14 bases between the two germline ends. The CDR3 length is 14 residues. Looked up from germline, CDR1 is SGHTA and CDR2 is FQGNSA. This chain's CDR3 is CASSDTIWGNEQFF. CDR3 nucleotides: TGTGCCAGCAGCGATACAATTTGGGGCAATGAGCAGTTCTTC. The full variable domain, completed using reference TRBV7-2 and TRBJ2-1, is GAGVSQSPSNKVTEKGKDVELRCDPISGHTALYWYRQSLGQGLEFLIYFQGNSAPDKSGLPSDRFSAERTGGSVSTLTIQRTQQEDSAVYLCASSDTIWGNEQFFGPGTRLTVL.

This clone has more than one count but fewer than ten. The rearrangement uses TRBV18 and TRBJ2-7; unclear D gene. Germline V lookup: CDR1 KGHSH, CDR2 LQKENI. The CDR3 has 15 amino acids. V shed 3 bases and J shed 3 bases, with 15 bases lying between them. CDR3 residues: CASSPRLELGYEQYF. The CDR3 region has the DNA TGTGCCAGCTCACCTCGACTCGAGTTAGGCTACGAGCAGTACTTC.

The genes are TRBV5-1 and TRBJ1-2; TRBD1 matches at 8 bases. Germline CDR1 and CDR2: SGHRS and YFSETQ. The CDR3 extends over 15 amino acids. J lost 2 bases, V lost 1 base, and 4 bases had no gene match. In DNA form, the CDR3 reads TGCGCCAGCAGCTTGCGACAGGGGACCAACTATGGCTACACCTTC. Its protein is CASSLRQGTNYGYTF.